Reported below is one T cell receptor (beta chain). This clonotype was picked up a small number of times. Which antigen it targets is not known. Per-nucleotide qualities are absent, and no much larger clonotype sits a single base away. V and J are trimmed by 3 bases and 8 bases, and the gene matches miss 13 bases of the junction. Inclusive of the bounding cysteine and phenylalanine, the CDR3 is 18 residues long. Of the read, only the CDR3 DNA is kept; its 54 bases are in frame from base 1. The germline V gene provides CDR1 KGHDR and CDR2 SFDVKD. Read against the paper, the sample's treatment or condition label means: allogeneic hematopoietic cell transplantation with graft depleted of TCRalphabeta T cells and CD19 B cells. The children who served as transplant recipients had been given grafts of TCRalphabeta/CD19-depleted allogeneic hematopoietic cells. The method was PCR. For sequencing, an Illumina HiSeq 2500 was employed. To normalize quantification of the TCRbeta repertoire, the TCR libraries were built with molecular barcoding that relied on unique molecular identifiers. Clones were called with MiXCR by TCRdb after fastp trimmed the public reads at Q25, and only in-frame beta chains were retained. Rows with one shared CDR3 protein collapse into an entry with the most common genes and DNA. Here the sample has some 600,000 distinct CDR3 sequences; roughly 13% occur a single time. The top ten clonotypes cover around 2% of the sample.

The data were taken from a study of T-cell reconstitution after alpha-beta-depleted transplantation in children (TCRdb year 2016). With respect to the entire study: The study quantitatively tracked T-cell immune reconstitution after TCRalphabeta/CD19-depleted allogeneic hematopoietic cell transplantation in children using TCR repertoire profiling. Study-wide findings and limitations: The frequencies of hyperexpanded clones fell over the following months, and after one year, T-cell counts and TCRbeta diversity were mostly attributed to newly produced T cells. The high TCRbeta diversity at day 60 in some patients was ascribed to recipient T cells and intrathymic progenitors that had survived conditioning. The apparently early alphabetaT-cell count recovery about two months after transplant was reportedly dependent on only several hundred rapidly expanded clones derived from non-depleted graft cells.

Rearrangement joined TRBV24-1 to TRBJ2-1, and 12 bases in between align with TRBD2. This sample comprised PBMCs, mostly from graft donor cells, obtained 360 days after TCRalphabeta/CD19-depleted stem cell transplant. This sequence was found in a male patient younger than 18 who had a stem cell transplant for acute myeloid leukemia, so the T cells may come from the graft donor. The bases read TGTGCCACCAGTGATACGCGGCGGTCTAGCGGGAGGGTCGATGAGCAGTTCTTC. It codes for CATSDTRRSSGRVDEQFF.